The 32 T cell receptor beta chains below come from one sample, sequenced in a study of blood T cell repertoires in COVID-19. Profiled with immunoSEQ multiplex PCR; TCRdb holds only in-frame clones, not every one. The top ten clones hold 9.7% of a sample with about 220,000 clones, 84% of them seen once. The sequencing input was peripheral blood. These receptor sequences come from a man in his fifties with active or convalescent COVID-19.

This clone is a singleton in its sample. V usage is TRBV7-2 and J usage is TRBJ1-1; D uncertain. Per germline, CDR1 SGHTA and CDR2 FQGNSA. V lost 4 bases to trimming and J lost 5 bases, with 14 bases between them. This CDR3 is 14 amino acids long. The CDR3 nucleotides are TGTGCCAGCAGCTCCAGAAGGACTGGAACTGAAGCTTTCTTT. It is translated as CASSSRRTGTEAFF.

CDR3 coding DNA: TGTGCCAGCAGCGCATGGAGCCCCCTCGTCTTGTTTTTT. Translating it yields CASSAWSPLVLFF. The chain combines TRBV5-6 with TRBJ2-2; D gene uncertain. V lost 4 bases and J 15 bases, leaving 19 bases between the germline ends. The CDR3 runs to 13 residues. Germline loops: CDR1 SGHDT, CDR2 YYEEEE.

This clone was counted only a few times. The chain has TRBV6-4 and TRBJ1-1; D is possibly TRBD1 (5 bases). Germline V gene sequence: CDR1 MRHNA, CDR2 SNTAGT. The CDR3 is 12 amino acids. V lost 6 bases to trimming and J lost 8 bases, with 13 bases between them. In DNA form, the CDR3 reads TGTGCCAGCAGAAACCTAAGGGGAGAAGCTTTCTTT. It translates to CASRNLRGEAFF.

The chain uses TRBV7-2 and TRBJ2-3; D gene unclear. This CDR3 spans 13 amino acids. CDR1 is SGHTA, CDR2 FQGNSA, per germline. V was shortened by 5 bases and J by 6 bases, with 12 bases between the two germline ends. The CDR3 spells CASSGYSGDTQYF. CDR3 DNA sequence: TGTGCCAGCAGCGGGTACAGTGGGGATACGCAGTATTTT.

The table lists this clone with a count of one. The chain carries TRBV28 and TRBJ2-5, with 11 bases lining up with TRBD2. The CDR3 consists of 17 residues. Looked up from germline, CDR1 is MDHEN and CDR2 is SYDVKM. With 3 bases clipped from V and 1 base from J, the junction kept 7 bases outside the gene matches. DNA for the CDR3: TGTGCCAGCAGTTTCCTCTCCGGACTAGCGGGCCAAGAGACCCAGTACTTC. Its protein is CASSFLSGLAGQETQYF.

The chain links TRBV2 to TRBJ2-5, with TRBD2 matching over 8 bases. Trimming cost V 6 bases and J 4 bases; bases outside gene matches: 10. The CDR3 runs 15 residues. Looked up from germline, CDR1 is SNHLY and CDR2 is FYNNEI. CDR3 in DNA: TGTGCCAGCAGCCCACCCCGGGGGGGCTCAGAGACCCAGTACTTC. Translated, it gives CASSPPRGGSETQYF.

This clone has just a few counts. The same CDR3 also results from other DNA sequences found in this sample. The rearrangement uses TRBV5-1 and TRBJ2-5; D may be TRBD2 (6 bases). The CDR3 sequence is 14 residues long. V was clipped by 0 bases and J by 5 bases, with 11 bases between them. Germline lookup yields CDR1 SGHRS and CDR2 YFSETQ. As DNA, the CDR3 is TGCGCCAGCAGCTTGGAACAGGCGGGGGAGACCCAGTACTTC. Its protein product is CASSLEQAGETQYF.

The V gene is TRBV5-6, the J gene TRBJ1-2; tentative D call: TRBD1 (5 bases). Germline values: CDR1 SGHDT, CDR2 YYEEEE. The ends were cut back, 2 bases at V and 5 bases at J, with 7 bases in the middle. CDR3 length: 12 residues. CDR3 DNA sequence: TGTGCCAGCAGCTTTCAGGGTTATGGCTACACCTTC. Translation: CASSFQGYGYTF.

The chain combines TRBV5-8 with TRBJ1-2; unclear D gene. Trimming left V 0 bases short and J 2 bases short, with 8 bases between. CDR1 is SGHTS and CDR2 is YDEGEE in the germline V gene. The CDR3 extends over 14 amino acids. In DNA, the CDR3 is TGTGCCAGCAGCTTGGGCAGTCTGAACTATGGCTACACCTTC. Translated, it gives CASSLGSLNYGYTF.

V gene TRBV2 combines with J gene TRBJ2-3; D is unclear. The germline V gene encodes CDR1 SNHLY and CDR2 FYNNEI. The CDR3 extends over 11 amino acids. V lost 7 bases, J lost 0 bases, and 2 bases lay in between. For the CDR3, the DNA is TGTGCCAGCACAAGCACAGATACGCAGTATTTT. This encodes CASTSTDTQYF.

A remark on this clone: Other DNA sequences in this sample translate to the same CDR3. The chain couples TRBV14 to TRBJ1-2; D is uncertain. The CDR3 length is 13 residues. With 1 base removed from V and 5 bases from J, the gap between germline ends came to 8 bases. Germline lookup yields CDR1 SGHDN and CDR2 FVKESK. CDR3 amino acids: CASSQGLQYGYTF. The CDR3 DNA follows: TGTGCCAGCAGCCAAGGGCTACAGTATGGCTACACCTTC. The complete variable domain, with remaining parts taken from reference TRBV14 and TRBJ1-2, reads EAGVTQFPSHSVIEKGQTVTLRCDPISGHDNLYWYRRVMGKEIKFLLHFVKESKQDESGMPNNRFLAERTGGTYSTLKVQPAELEDSGVYFCASSQGLQYGYTFGSGTRLTVV.

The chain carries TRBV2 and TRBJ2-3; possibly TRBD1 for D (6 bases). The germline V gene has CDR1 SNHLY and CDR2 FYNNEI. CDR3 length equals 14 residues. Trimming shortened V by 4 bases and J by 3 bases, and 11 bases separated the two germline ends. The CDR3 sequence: CASSVQGGTDTQYF. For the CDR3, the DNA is TGTGCCAGCAGTGTACAGGGCGGGACAGATACGCAGTATTTT.

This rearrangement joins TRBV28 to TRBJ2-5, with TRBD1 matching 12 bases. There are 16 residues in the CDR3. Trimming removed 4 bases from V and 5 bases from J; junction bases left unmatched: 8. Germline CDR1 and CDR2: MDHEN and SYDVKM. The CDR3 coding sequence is TGTGCCAGCAGTTCGGCCGGGACAGGGGGCTGGGAGACCCAGTACTTC. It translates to CASSSAGTGGWETQYF.

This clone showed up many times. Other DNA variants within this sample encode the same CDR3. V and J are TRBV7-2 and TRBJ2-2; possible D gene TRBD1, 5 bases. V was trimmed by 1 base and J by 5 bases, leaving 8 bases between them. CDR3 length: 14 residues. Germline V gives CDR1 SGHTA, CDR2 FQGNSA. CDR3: CASSLEGVTGELFF. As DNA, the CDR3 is TGTGCCAGCAGCTTAGAAGGGGTGACCGGGGAGCTGTTTTTT.

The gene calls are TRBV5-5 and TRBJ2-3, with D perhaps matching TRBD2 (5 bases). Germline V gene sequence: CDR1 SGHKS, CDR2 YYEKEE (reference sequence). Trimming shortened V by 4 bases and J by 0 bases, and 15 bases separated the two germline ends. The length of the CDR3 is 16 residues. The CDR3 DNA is TGTGCCAGCAGCCCGGGTTTTAGCGTTAGCACAGATACGCAGTATTTT. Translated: CASSPGFSVSTDTQYF.

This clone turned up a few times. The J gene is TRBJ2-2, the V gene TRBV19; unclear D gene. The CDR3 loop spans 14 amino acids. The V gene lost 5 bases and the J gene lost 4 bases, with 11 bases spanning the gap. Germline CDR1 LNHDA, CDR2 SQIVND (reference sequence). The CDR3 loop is CASSPGFFTGELFF. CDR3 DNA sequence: TGTGCCAGTAGTCCGGGTTTTTTCACCGGGGAGCTGTTTTTT.

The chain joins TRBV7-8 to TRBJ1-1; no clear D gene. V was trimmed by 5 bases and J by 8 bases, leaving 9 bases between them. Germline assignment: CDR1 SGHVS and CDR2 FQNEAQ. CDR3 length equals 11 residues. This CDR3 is CASSHLAEAFF. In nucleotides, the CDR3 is TGTGCCAGCAGCCACCTAGCGGAAGCTTTCTTT.

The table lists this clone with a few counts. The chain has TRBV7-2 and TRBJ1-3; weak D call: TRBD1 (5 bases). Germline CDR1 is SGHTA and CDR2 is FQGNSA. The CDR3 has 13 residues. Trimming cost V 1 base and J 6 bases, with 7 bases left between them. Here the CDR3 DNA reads TGTGCCAGCAGCTTAGGGGGGGAAAACACCATATATTTT. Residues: CASSLGGENTIYF.

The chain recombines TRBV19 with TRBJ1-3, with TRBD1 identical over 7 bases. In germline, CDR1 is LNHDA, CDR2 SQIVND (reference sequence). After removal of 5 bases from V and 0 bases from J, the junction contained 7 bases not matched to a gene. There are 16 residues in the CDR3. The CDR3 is CASSLRDSISGNTIYF. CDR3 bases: TGTGCCAGTAGTCTCCGGGACAGCATCTCTGGAAACACCATATATTTT.

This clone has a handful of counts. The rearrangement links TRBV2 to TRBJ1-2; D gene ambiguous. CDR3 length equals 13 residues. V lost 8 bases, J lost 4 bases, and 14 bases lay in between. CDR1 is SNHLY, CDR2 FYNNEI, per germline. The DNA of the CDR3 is TGTGCCAGCGGAGGGATTAGCCTCTATGGCTACACCTTC. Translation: CASGGISLYGYTF. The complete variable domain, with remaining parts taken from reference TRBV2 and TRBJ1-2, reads EPEVTQTPSHQVTQMGQEVILRCVPISNHLYFYWYRQILGQKVEFLVSFYNNEISEKSEIFDDQFSVERPDGSNFTLKIRSTKLEDSAMYFCASGGISLYGYTFGSGTRLTVV.

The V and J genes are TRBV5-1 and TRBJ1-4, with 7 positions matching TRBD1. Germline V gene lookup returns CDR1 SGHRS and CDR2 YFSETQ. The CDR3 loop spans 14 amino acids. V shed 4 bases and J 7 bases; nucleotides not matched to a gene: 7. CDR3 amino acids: CASSPTGAVEKLFF. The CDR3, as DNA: TGCGCCAGCAGCCCTACAGGGGCGGTTGAAAAACTGTTTTTT.

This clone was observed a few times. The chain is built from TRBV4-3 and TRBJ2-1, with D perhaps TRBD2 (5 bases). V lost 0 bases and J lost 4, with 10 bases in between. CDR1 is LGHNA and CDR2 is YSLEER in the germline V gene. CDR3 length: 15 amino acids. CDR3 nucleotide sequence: TGCGCCAGCAGCCAAGAAGCACTAGAGTACAATGAGCAGTTCTTC. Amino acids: CASSQEALEYNEQFF.

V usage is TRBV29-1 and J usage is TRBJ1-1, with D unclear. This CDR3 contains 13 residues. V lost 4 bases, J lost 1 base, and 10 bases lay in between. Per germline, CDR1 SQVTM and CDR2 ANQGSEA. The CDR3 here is CSVVKGANTEAFF. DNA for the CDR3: TGCAGCGTTGTGAAAGGAGCGAACACTGAAGCTTTCTTT.

The DNA for the CDR3 is TGTGCCAGCAGCAAGGGGGAAAACATTCAGTACTTC. Its protein is CASSKGENIQYF. This chain uses TRBV12-3 or TRBV12-4 with TRBJ2-4; possible D gene TRBD1, 6 bases. V lost 6 bases and J 5 bases, leaving 8 bases between the germline ends. The CDR3 is 12 amino acids.

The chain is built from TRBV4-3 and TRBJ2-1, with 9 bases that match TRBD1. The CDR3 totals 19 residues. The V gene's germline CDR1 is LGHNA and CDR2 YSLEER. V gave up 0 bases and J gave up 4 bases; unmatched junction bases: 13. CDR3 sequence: CASSQDSQPGTGSYNEQFF. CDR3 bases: TGCGCCAGCAGCCAAGACTCCCAACCGGGGACAGGGTCTTACAATGAGCAGTTCTTC.

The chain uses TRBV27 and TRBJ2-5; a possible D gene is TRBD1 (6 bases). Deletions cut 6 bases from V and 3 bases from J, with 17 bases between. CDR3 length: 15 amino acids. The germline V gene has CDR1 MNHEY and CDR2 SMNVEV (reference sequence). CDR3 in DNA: TGTGCCAGCAGCCACCGCGGACAGCCGGAAGAGACCCAGTACTTC. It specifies CASSHRGQPEETQYF.

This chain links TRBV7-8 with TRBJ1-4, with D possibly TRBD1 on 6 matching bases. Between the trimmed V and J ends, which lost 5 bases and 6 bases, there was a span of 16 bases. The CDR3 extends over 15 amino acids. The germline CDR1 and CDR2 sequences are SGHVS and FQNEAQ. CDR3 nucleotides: TGTGCCAGCAGCGTAGGGCCATACAGGGATGAAAAACTGTTTTTT. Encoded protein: CASSVGPYRDEKLFF.

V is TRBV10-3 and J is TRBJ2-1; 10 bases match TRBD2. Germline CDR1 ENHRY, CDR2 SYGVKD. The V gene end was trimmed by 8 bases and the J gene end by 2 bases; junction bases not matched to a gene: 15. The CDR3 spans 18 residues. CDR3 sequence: CAISPAGGPGQAYNEQFF. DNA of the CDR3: TGTGCCATCTCTCCAGCGGGGGGGCCTGGGCAGGCCTACAATGAGCAGTTCTTC.

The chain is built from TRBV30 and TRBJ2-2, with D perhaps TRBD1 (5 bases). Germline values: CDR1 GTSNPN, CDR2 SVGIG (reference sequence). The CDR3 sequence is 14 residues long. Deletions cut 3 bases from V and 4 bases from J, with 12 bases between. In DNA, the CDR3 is TGTGCCTGGAGCCCCTACAGGCGCACCGGGGAGCTGTTTTTT. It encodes CAWSPYRRTGELFF.

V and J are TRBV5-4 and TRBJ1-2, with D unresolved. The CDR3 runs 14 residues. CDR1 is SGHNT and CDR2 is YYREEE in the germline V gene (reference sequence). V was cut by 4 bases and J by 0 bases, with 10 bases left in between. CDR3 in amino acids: CASSPIGANYGYTF. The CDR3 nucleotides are TGTGCCAGCAGCCCTATCGGAGCTAACTATGGCTACACCTTC.

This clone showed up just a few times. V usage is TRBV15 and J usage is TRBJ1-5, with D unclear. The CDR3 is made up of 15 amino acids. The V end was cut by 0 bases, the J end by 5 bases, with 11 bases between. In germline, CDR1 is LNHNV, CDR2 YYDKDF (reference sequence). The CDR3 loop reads CATSRDWQAYQPQHF. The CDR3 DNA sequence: TGTGCCACCAGCAGAGATTGGCAGGCCTATCAGCCCCAGCATTTT.

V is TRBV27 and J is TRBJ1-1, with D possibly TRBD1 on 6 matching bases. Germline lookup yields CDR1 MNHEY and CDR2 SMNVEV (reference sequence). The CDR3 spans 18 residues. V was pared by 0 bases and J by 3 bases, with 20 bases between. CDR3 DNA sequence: TGTGCCAGCAGTTTATCTCACAGGGCCTCAAAGTTGGACACTGAAGCTTTCTTT. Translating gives CASSLSHRASKLDTEAFF.